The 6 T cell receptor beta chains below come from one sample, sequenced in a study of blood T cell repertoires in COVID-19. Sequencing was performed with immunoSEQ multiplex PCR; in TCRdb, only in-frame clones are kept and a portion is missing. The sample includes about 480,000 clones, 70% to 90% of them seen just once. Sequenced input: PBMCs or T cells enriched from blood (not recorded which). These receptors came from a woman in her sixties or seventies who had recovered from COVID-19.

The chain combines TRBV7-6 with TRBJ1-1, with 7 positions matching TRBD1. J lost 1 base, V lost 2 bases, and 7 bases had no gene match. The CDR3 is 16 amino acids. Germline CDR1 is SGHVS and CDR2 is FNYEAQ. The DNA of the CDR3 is TGTGCCAGCAGCTTACGCAGGGGGGAAACGAACACTGAAGCTTTCTTT. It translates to CASSLRRGETNTEAFF.

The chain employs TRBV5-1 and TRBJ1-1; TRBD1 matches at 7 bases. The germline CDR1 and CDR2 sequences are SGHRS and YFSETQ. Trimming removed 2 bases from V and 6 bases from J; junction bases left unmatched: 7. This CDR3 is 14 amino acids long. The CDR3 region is CASSLSTGTSEAFF. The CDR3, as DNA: TGCGCCAGCAGCTTATCGACAGGGACTTCTGAAGCTTTCTTT.

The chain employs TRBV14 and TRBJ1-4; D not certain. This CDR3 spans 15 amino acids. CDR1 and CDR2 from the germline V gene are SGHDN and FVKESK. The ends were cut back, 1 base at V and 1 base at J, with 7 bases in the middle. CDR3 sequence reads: CASSQVSGTNEKLFF. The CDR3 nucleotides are TGTGCCAGCAGCCAAGTGTCAGGAACTAATGAAAAACTGTTTTTT.

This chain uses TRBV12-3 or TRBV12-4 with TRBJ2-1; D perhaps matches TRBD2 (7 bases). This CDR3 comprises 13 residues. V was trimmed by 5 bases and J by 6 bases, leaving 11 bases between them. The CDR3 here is CASSPRGANEQFF. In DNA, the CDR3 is TGTGCCAGCAGTCCCCGGGGGGCCAATGAGCAGTTCTTC.

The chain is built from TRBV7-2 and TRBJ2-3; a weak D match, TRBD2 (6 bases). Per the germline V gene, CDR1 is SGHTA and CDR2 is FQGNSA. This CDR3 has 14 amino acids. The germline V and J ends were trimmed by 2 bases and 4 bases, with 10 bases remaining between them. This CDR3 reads CASSLRLAPDTQYF. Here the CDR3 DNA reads TGTGCCAGCAGCTTACGGCTAGCGCCAGATACGCAGTATTTT.

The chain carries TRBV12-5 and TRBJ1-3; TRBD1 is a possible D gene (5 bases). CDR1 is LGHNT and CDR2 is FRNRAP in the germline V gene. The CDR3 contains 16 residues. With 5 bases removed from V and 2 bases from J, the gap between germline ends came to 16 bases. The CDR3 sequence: CASGLRIWGAGNTIYF. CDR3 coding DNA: TGTGCTAGTGGTCTCCGAATATGGGGCGCTGGAAACACCATATATTTT.